The present TCR beta chain was sequenced within a study of long-term antiretroviral therapy in people with HIV. In the study overall: The oldest specimens predate the 2015 immediate-ART recommendation by about a decade. Overall study results and limits: ART preceded a rise in diversity that nonetheless stayed lower than in transplant donor controls.

Concerning this clone itself: Its antigen remains unknown.

At the survey level, the v3.0 immunoSEQ assay was run. Sequencing targeted 40,000-50,000 T-cell genomes per sample. Generated by immunoSEQ multiplex PCR, the TCRdb table keeps only in-frame clones and is missing some. The sample has about 20,000 clones; more than 85% are singletons. The CDR3 loop spans 11 amino acids. The sequences come from unsorted PBMCs, collected 4.4 years after starting antiretroviral therapy. This TCR was sampled from a woman between 45 and 60 years old with HIV. The genes are TRBV21-1 and TRBJ1-2. TRBV21-1 is flagged as a pseudogene. In nucleotides, the CDR3 is TGTGCCAGCAGCGCCCGGGGCGGCTACACCTTC. It translates to CASSARGGYTF.